The 10 T cell receptor beta chains presented below share a single source sample, sequenced in a study of cytomegalovirus exposure and HLA in healthy donors. A multiplex PCR was run with 60 Vbeta primers and 13 Jbeta primers. Assay used: immunoSEQ multiplex PCR; TCRdb lists only in-frame clones, some missing. The table lists fewer than 110,000 clones, around 67% of them singletons. Material: PBMCs. The origin of the receptors is a woman between 40 and 55 years old in good health and CMV-seropositive.

J is TRBJ2-2 and V is TRBV6-1; 11 bases align to TRBD1. Germline V gene lookup returns CDR1 MNHNS and CDR2 SASEGT. V lost 4 bases to trimming and J lost 5 bases; unmatched junction nucleotides: 6. This CDR3 spans 16 amino acids. The CDR3 reads CASSVRTGGGTGELFF. The CDR3 DNA reads as TGTGCCAGCAGTGTCCGGACAGGGGGCGGTACCGGGGAGCTGTTTTTT.

Turning to this clone: A junction end diverges from the germline sequence, so it may reflect a read error. The V and J genes are TRBV30 and TRBJ1-4, with a tentative D call TRBD1 (5 bases). The length of the CDR3 is 12 residues. Germline V gene sequence: CDR1 GTSNPN, CDR2 SVGIG (reference sequence). The DNA for the CDR3 is TGTGCCTGGAGTAAATGGGGGGGTTCCACGATTTTT. Residues: CAWSKWGGSTIF.

The chain couples TRBV27 to TRBJ2-7, with D maybe TRBD1 (5 bases). This CDR3 has 17 residues. V was clipped by 2 bases and J by 1 base, with 18 bases between them. The germline CDR1 and CDR2 sequences are MNHEY and SMNVEV (reference sequence). The CDR3 spells CASSLRFQGGLSYEQYF. CDR3 DNA: TGTGCCAGCAGTTTAAGATTTCAGGGCGGCCTATCCTACGAGCAGTACTTC.

The genes are TRBV2 and TRBJ1-2; 8 bases are shared with TRBD1. Germline loops: CDR1 SNHLY, CDR2 FYNNEI. The ends lost 5 bases at V and 6 bases at J; junction bases unmatched: 2. The CDR3 totals 12 residues. DNA of the CDR3: TGTGCCAGCAGTTCGACAGGGGATGGCTACACCTTC. Translated, it gives CASSSTGDGYTF.

This rearrangement joins TRBV7-9 to TRBJ1-3; the match to TRBD1 covers 7 bases. CDR3 size: 14 residues. Germline values: CDR1 SEHNR, CDR2 FQNEAQ (reference sequence). V lost 4 bases and J lost 7; bases outside the gene matches: 7. The CDR3 coding sequence is TGTGCCAGCAGCTATAATAGAGGGGGCAACACCATATATTTT. Protein: CASSYNRGGNTIYF.

The rearrangement links TRBV6-1 to TRBJ1-5, with D perhaps TRBD1 (6 bases). V was shortened by 1 base and J by 10 bases, with 11 bases between the two germline ends. The CDR3 covers 13 residues. CDR1 is MNHNS, CDR2 SASEGT, per germline. The CDR3 DNA reads TGTGCCAGCAGTGAAGAGAGGGGGGGCCCCCAGCATTTT. Translation gives CASSEERGGPQHF.

The chain's CDR3 is CAWRGGSAPGDTQYF. The DNA for the CDR3 is TGTGCCTGGAGGGGAGGGTCGGCGCCTGGGGATACGCAGTATTTT. This rearrangement joins TRBV30 to TRBJ2-3; 7 nucleotides match TRBD2. This CDR3 is built from 15 residues. Per the germline V gene, CDR1 is GTSNPN and CDR2 is SVGIG (reference sequence). With 3 bases clipped from V and 6 bases from J, the junction kept 12 bases outside the gene matches. The entire variable domain, with the rest obtained from reference TRBV30 and TRBJ2-3, is as follows: SQTIHQWPATLVQPVGSPLSLECTVEGTSNPNLYWYRQAAGRGLQLLFYSVGIGQISSEVPQNLSASRPQDRQFILSSKKLLLSDSGFYLCAWRGGSAPGDTQYFGPGTRLTVL.

The rearrangement links TRBV4-1 to TRBJ1-5, with 9 bases that match TRBD1. V lost 5 bases and J lost 0; bases outside the gene matches: 20. The germline gives CDR1 MGHRA, CDR2 YSYEKL. This CDR3 has 21 residues. CDR3 bases: TGCGCCAGCAGCTTCGTCCCGGGACAGGGTTCGAGCACTACTAGCAATCAGCCCCAGCATTTT. It codes for CASSFVPGQGSSTTSNQPQHF.

J is TRBJ2-2 and V is TRBV11-2; TRBD2 aligns across 10 bases. The V and J ends lost 5 bases and 6 bases, in that order; junction bases with no gene match: 0. The CDR3 contains 13 residues. Germline V lookup: CDR1 SGHAT, CDR2 FQNNGV. In DNA, the CDR3 is TGTGCCAGCAGCCTAGCGGGGGCCGGGGAGCTGTTTTTT. Translation: CASSLAGAGELFF.

The chain carries TRBV5-4 and TRBJ2-7; D is possibly TRBD2 (8 bases). The CDR3 contains 17 residues. V lost 3 bases and J 2 bases, leaving 21 bases between the germline ends. Germline V gene sequence: CDR1 SGHNT, CDR2 YYREEE (reference sequence). The CDR3 DNA sequence: TGTGCCAGCAGCTCCGGGGGGGCAGGGGGACGAACCTACGAGCAGTACTTC. Amino acid sequence: CASSSGGAGGRTYEQYF.